This T cell receptor (beta chain) was documented in a study of lymphopenia after photon versus proton radiotherapy. Some clones are missing from TCRdb's copy, which holds only in-frame ones; the method was immunoSEQ multiplex PCR. The table includes roughly 63,000 clones, approximately 88% detected once. For this clone: Its antigen is unidentified.

V was clipped by 5 bases and J by 2 bases, with 10 bases between them. The CDR3 contains 13 residues. The germline CDR1 and CDR2 sequences are SGHTA and FQGNSA. Overall study findings and caveats: Authors raise, but do not show, better survival with proton therapy. After the lymphocyte nadir, photon-treated repertoires showed oligoclonal expansion, especially of CD8+ Temra cells. Post-nadir TCR diversity decline inversely tracked overall survival among those who died. Proton therapy kept repertoires fairly stable, unlike photons, which gained effector/memory cells.

This specimen consisted of peripheral blood, obtained from a patient treated with proton-based radiotherapy. The source is a man between 60 and 75 years old with pancreatic cancer. This rearrangement joins TRBV7-2 to TRBJ2-7, with no clear D. Here the CDR3 reads CASSAQPAYEQYF. For the CDR3, the DNA is TGTGCCAGCAGCGCCCAACCGGCCTACGAGCAGTACTTC. Variable domain in full (rest from reference TRBV7-2 and TRBJ2-7): GAGVSQSPSNKVTEKGKDVELRCDPISGHTALYWYRQSLGQGLEFLIYFQGNSAPDKSGLPSDRFSAERTGGSVSTLTIQRTQQEDSAVYLCASSAQPAYEQYFGPGTRLTVT.